This TCR beta chain was recorded in a study of Graves' ophthalmopathy and Graves' hyperthyroidism. Beta-chain TCR CDR3 regions were amplified from RNA transcripts. HTBI-primed RT-PCR formed the first round, and a multiplex PCR formed the second. Using its own MiXCR run on the multiplex PCR reads, TCRdb lists one record per CDR3 protein. The sample consists of about 1.1 million distinct CDR3 sequences, approximately 35% of them appearing once. Hyperthyroidism patients were newly diagnosed, under 2 months' duration, aged 18 to 65. V was pared by 7 bases and J by 6 bases, with 12 bases between. This CDR3 has 13 residues.

This rearrangement joins TRBV12-3 or TRBV12-4 to TRBJ2-2, with D unresolved. This clonotype was obtained from an adult man with Graves' hyperthyroidism. Input material: peripheral blood or thyroid tissue (not recorded which). The CDR3 region is CASTPSSAGELFF. The DNA of the CDR3 is TGTGCCAGCACCCCATCTAGTGCCGGGGAGCTGTTTTTT.